This T cell receptor (beta chain) was documented in a study of cytotoxic CD8 clonotypes in ibrutinib-treated CLL. Overall study: Response samples were drawn at a median of about twelve months of treatment, range 6 to 36. Samples showed on average about 240,000 productive templates and over 80,000 productive rearrangements. Broader study findings: Clonality rose at ibrutinib response and fell back toward baseline at progression.

Deep sequencing aimed at 1 in 200,000 to 1 in 1 million T cells' resolution. Some clones are missing from TCRdb's copy, which holds only in-frame ones; the method was immunoSEQ multiplex PCR. The table records about 270,000 clones, around 77% of them present only once. From germline, CDR1 is PRHDT and CDR2 FYEKMQ (reference sequence). V shed 7 bases and J 2 bases; nucleotides not matched to a gene: 8. The CDR3 runs 15 residues. For this clone: The antigen is not known.

Specimen: PBMCs, collected at disease progression, from a patient treated with ibrutinib. This clonotype was obtained from a human donor with chronic lymphocytic leukemia. The chain carries TRBV13 and TRBJ1-2; TRBD1 matches at 9 bases. The CDR3 spells CASTSTGGPNYGYTF. The DNA of the CDR3 is TGTGCCAGCACCTCGACAGGGGGACCCAACTATGGCTACACCTTC.